The 25 T cell receptor beta chains given below trace back to one sample, sequenced in a study of T cells after yellow fever vaccination. TCRdb reanalysed the 5' RACE reads using MiXCR and keeps one entry per CDR3 protein. Of around 550,000 distinct CDR3 sequences listed, 15% to 20% are singletons. This sample comprised PBMCs, obtained 15 days after the yellow fever booster vaccination. All receptors derive from a man aged 25-45 years who received the YFV17D yellow fever vaccine.

There are a few counts of this clonotype. The rearrangement links TRBV9 to TRBJ2-3; weak D call: TRBD1 (6 bases). The germline V gene encodes CDR1 SGDLS and CDR2 YYNGEE. CDR3 length equals 16 residues. The V and J ends lost 4 bases and 4 bases respectively, with 19 bases between them. The CDR3 DNA sequence: TGTGCCAGCAGCCCAGACTGGGGGCCCAAGGCAGATACGCAGTATTTT. This encodes CASSPDWGPKADTQYF.

This clonotype was observed a handful of times. V is TRBV5-1 and J is TRBJ2-2; D may be TRBD2 (6 bases). Germline V gene data show CDR1 as SGHRS and CDR2 as YFSETQ. Trimming took 7 bases from V and 6 from J, leaving 25 bases between them. There are 17 residues in the CDR3. Here the CDR3 DNA reads TGCGCCAGCGGCCCTCCTAGCGAGTTTCGAGTGTCCGGGGAGCTGTTTTTT. Its protein is CASGPPSEFRVSGELFF.

V is TRBV20-1 and J is TRBJ2-5; 10 bases map to TRBD2. There are 15 residues in the CDR3. Per germline, CDR1 DFQATT and CDR2 SNEGSKA (reference sequence). With V trimmed by 3 bases and J by 1 base, 5 bases remained unmatched. In DNA, the CDR3 is TGCAGTGCTAGGAATAGCGGGAGGCCCCAAGAGACCCAGTACTTC. Its translation is CSARNSGRPQETQYF.

This clonotype was counted only a few times. This chain joins TRBV7-3 and TRBJ2-7; perhaps TRBD2 as D (5 bases). CDR1 and CDR2 (germline): SGHTA, FQGTGA. Trimming removed 4 bases from V and 6 bases from J, with 13 bases in between. CDR3 length equals 13 residues. The CDR3 here is CASSSSPGSEQYF. The CDR3 DNA sequence: TGTGCCAGCAGCTCCTCGCCGGGGAGCGAGCAGTACTTC.

The V call is TRBV7-2, the J call TRBJ2-7, with TRBD1 matching 7 bases. Trimming removed 1 base from V and 4 bases from J; junction bases left unmatched: 7. The CDR3 length is 15 residues. Germline lookup yields CDR1 SGHTA and CDR2 FQGNSA. Written as DNA, the CDR3 is TGTGCCAGCAGCTTAGAGGGACAGCGGCTATACGAGCAGTACTTC. Protein: CASSLEGQRLYEQYF. The variable domain in full, with the rest retrieved from reference TRBV7-2 and TRBJ2-7, is GAGVSQSPSNKVTEKGKDVELRCDPISGHTALYWYRQSLGQGLEFLIYFQGNSAPDKSGLPSDRFSAERTGGSVSTLTIQRTQQEDSAVYLCASSLEGQRLYEQYFGPGTRLTVT.

This clonotype has only a few counts. The chain links TRBV7-3 to TRBJ2-5; 10 positions match TRBD2. Germline assignment: CDR1 SGHTA and CDR2 FQGTGA. The CDR3 totals 14 residues. V gave up 3 bases and J gave up 7 bases; unmatched junction bases: 5. The CDR3 bases are TGTGCCAGCAGCTTGGGGGCTAGCGGGGGGACCCAGTACTTC. It encodes CASSLGASGGTQYF.

The sample holds many counts of this clonotype. V usage is TRBV21-1 and J usage is TRBJ2-7; the tabulated D call, TRBD2, remains unverified against the DNA. TRBV21-1 is marked as a pseudogene. The CDR3 runs to 12 residues. DNA of the CDR3: TGTGCCAGCAGCCAGTTAGCGGCAGAGCAGTACTTC. Protein sequence: CASSQLAAEQYF.

The chain combines TRBV28 with TRBJ2-3; 7 nucleotides agree with TRBD1. V shed 8 bases and J 4 bases; nucleotides not matched to a gene: 9. CDR1 is MDHEN, CDR2 SYDVKM, per germline. CDR3 size: 14 residues. The CDR3 coding sequence is TGTGCCAGCTTGGCAGGGGGTAGGGCAGATACGCAGTATTTT. It specifies CASLAGGRADTQYF.

This clonotype was seen a handful of times. The chain links TRBV29-1 to TRBJ2-3, with D unclear. V lost 4 bases, J lost 4 bases, and 6 bases lay in between. From germline, CDR1 is SQVTM and CDR2 ANQGSEA. The CDR3 extends over 11 amino acids. The CDR3 DNA follows: TGCAGCGTTGGCCAGCCAGATACGCAGTATTTT. It specifies CSVGQPDTQYF.

This clonotype showed up just a few times. The gene calls are TRBV12-3 or TRBV12-4 and TRBJ2-3; D ambiguous. The CDR3 has 13 amino acids. With 2 bases removed from V and 5 bases from J, the gap between germline ends came to 8 bases. The CDR3 spells CASSLLNGDTQYF. Here the CDR3 DNA reads TGTGCCAGCAGTTTATTAAATGGAGATACGCAGTATTTT.

Only one count was recorded for this clonotype. The rearrangement joins TRBV27 to TRBJ1-4; D might be TRBD1 (6 bases). Germline V gene sequence: CDR1 MNHEY, CDR2 SMNVEV (reference sequence). The CDR3 extends over 14 amino acids. V lost 4 bases to trimming and J lost 5 bases, with 11 bases between them. The CDR3 coding sequence is TGTGCCAGCAGTTCGGGGGGCATCAATGAAAAACTGTTTTTT. Translated, it gives CASSSGGINEKLFF.

This clonotype was recorded a few times. V usage is TRBV20-1 and J usage is TRBJ2-5; D is tentatively TRBD1 or TRBD2 (5 bases each). The ends were cut back, 5 bases at V and 10 bases at J, with 17 bases in the middle. The CDR3 has 12 amino acids. The germline CDR1 and CDR2 sequences are DFQATT and SNEGSKA (reference sequence). The CDR3 sequence: CSAPHGGEVQYF. The CDR3 DNA reads as TGCAGTGCTCCTCATGGGGGAGAGGTCCAGTACTTC.

This clonotype was found many times. The chain couples TRBV5-1 to TRBJ2-7; 10 bases are a match to TRBD2. This CDR3 is built from 15 residues. With 4 bases clipped from V and 3 bases from J, the junction kept 7 bases outside the gene matches. Germline values: CDR1 SGHRS, CDR2 YFSETQ. The CDR3 DNA reads TGCGCCAGCAGCGCGCTAGCGGGAGTGCTCTACGAGCAGTACTTC. This codes for CASSALAGVLYEQYF.

V and J are TRBV20-1 and TRBJ2-3, with unresolved D. Trimming took off 3 bases at V and 4 bases at J, with 11 bases between the two ends. This CDR3 comprises 13 residues. Germline values: CDR1 DFQATT, CDR2 SNEGSKA (reference sequence). CDR3 in amino acids: CSARLAGPDTQYF. CDR3 DNA: TGCAGTGCTAGGTTGGCAGGCCCAGATACGCAGTATTTT.

The J gene is TRBJ1-1, the V gene TRBV21-1; the table's D call TRBD1 went unverified against the DNA. TRBV21-1 is given as a pseudogene. This CDR3 is built from 15 residues. The CDR3 DNA is TGTGCCAGCAGCCGGGGGACGGGTCAGAACACTGAAGCTTTCTTT. Its translation is CASSRGTGQNTEAFF.

V is TRBV6-6 and J is TRBJ1-1; a possible D gene is TRBD1 (5 bases). The CDR3 sequence is 11 residues long. Germline lookup yields CDR1 MNHNY and CDR2 SVGAGI (reference sequence). Trimming removed 11 bases from V and 4 bases from J, with 11 bases in between. DNA of the CDR3: TGTGCCGGTGGGACGGTCACTGAAGCTTTCTTT. Its protein product is CAGGTVTEAFF.

The CDR3 loop reads CSVGVAGLSYNEQFF. The DNA for the CDR3 is TGCAGCGTTGGGGTAGCGGGACTCTCCTACAATGAGCAGTTCTTC. This chain connects TRBV29-1 to TRBJ2-1; TRBD2 aligns across 8 bases. CDR3 size: 15 residues. V shed 4 bases, J shed 0 bases, and the junction held 5 bases outside the gene matches. Germline CDR1 reads SQVTM; CDR2 reads ANQGSEA.

This clonotype was seen only a few times. The J gene is TRBJ2-3, the V gene TRBV7-2; TRBD2 might be the D (6 bases). V lost 2 bases and J 10 bases, leaving 19 bases between the germline ends. Germline CDR1 SGHTA, CDR2 FQGNSA. The CDR3 loop spans 15 amino acids. CDR3 protein: CASSLSAGTRGPQYF. DNA for the CDR3: TGTGCCAGCAGCTTAAGCGCCGGGACTCGAGGTCCGCAGTATTTT.

This clonotype was seen a few times. The rearrangement joins TRBV5-6 to TRBJ2-7; D unresolved. Germline V lookup: CDR1 SGHDT, CDR2 YYEEEE. The V end was cut by 1 base, the J end by 5 bases, with 16 bases between. The CDR3 spans 15 residues. In DNA, the CDR3 is TGTGCCAGCAGCTTGCTAGAGTTAAAGTCGGACGAGCAGTACTTC. Translated, it gives CASSLLELKSDEQYF.

This clonotype was recorded a few times. The V call is TRBV6-5, the J call TRBJ2-7, with TRBD2 identical over 9 bases. CDR1 is MNHEY and CDR2 is SVGAGI in the germline V gene. V trimming: 2 bases; J trimming: 2 bases; junction bases outside the gene matches: 4. The CDR3 length is 15 residues. This CDR3 is CASSYDVAGAYEQYF. DNA for the CDR3: TGTGCCAGCAGTTACGACGTAGCGGGAGCCTACGAGCAGTACTTC.

This clonotype was counted only a few times. A much more abundant neighbour one base away suggests this may be a read error. V and J are TRBV6-2 or TRBV6-3 and TRBJ2-1; no firm D call. Trimming cost V 6 bases and J 3 bases, with 6 bases left between them. The CDR3 totals 12 residues. The V gene's germline CDR1 is MNHEY and CDR2 SVGEGT. CDR3 residues: CASSEVYNEQFF. CDR3 nucleotide sequence: TGTGCCAGCAGCGAGGTCTACAATGAGCAGTTCTTC.

The chain combines TRBV3-1 with TRBJ2-1, with D possibly matching TRBD2 (5 bases). V lost 2 bases to trimming and J lost 2 bases, with 10 bases between them. CDR1 is LGHDT and CDR2 is YNNKEL in the germline V gene (reference sequence). This CDR3 spans 15 amino acids. The CDR3 spells CASSQLSGPYNEQFF. CDR3 in DNA: TGTGCCAGCAGCCAACTAAGCGGTCCCTACAATGAGCAGTTCTTC.

The rearrangement links TRBV18 to TRBJ2-7; D uncertain. Looked up from germline, CDR1 is KGHSH and CDR2 is LQKENI. This CDR3 has 14 amino acids. Trimming shortened V by 3 bases and J by 4 bases, and 13 bases separated the two germline ends. The CDR3 DNA reads TGTGCCAGCTCACCTCCCCTAACGAGGTACGAGCAGTACTTC. Its protein is CASSPPLTRYEQYF.

This clonotype was seen a few times. The rearrangement links TRBV7-9 to TRBJ2-5; 7 positions match TRBD1. Germline values: CDR1 SEHNR, CDR2 FQNEAQ (reference sequence). J gave up 2 bases and V 5 bases, and 5 bases lay outside the gene matches. This CDR3 spans 14 amino acids. The CDR3 sequence is CASSPMTGQETQYF. CDR3 sequence (DNA): TGTGCCAGCAGCCCAATGACAGGGCAAGAGACCCAGTACTTC. Looking up the rest from reference TRBV7-9 and TRBJ2-5 gives the full variable domain: DTGVSQNPRHKITKRGQNVTFRCDPISEHNRLYWYRQTLGQGPEFLTYFQNEAQLEKSRLLSDRFSAERPKGSFSTLEIQRTEQGDSAMYLCASSPMTGQETQYFGPGTRLLVL.

This clonotype came up a few times. The chain has TRBV2 and TRBJ2-2; 9 nucleotides align to TRBD1. J gave up 4 bases and V 8 bases, and 8 bases lay outside the gene matches. The CDR3 consists of 15 residues. Germline values: CDR1 SNHLY, CDR2 FYNNEI. CDR3 protein: CASGIKTGGTGELFF. CDR3 nucleotides: TGTGCCAGCGGGATTAAGACAGGGGGCACCGGGGAGCTGTTTTTT.